This T cell receptor beta chain was recovered during a study of OX40 agonist ivuxolimab in advanced cancers. About the study: Ivuxolimab was administered intravenously to patients at 0.01 to 10 mg/kg every 2 weeks. The eligibility criteria allowed prior anti-PD-1, anti-PD-L1 or anti-CTLA-4 therapy, and about 40% had some.

Study-level findings and limits: Average numbers of expanded clones were greater in CD8+ T cells than in CD4+.

Points on this clone: The antigen is not known.

Sequencing was performed with immunoSEQ multiplex PCR; in TCRdb, only in-frame clones are kept and a portion is missing. The table includes under 200,000 clones, 94% detected once. This clonotype was sampled from an adult with an advanced solid tumor such as melanoma, head and neck, liver or kidney cancer. Material: CD4+ or CD8+ T cells sorted from blood, obtained in a trial of the OX40 agonist ivuxolimab.

CDR3 coding DNA: TGTGCCAGCAGTTGGGGTGTAGGCAGTTCAGAGACCCAGTACTTC. Protein sequence: CASSWGVGSSETQYF. The rearrangement links TRBV6-6 to TRBJ2-5; D remains ambiguous. This CDR3 contains 15 residues. Germline V gene sequence: CDR1 MNHNY, CDR2 SVGAGI (reference sequence). Trimming removed 4 bases from V and 4 bases from J, with 16 bases in between.